This passage covers 17 T cell receptor beta chains from one sample sequenced in a study of graft-versus-host responses after intestinal transplantation. Produced via immunoSEQ multiplex PCR; TCRdb's table is partial and in-frame only. The sample consists of tens of thousands of clones, roughly 84% of them appearing once. These receptors are not linked to any known antigen. Specimen: unstimulated CD8+ T cells sorted from spleen or lymph node cells, collected before transplant. The receptor set was obtained from a human donor who was the organ donor for an intestinal transplant.

The chain carries TRBV13 and TRBJ2-2; no reliable D call. This CDR3 is 15 amino acids long. In germline, CDR1 is PRHDT, CDR2 FYEKMQ (reference sequence). V was trimmed by 6 bases and J by 6 bases, leaving 17 bases between them. The CDR3 nucleotides are TGTGCCAGCAGTTCCCTCAATTTGGGTGCCGGGGAGCTGTTTTTT. It codes for CASSSLNLGAGELFF.

By its share, this clone is large. The same CDR3 also results from other DNA sequences found in this sample. The chain has TRBV15 and TRBJ1-5; 10 nucleotides match TRBD1. Trimming took 8 bases from V and 1 from J; bases not matched to a gene: 2. The length of the CDR3 is 14 residues. Germline-derived CDR1 and CDR2 are LNHNV and YYDKDF (reference sequence). CDR3 sequence: CATGTGDSNQPQHF. The CDR3 region has the DNA TGTGCCACCGGGACAGGGGACAGCAATCAGCCCCAGCATTTT.

The CDR3 is CAISESWDELKTDTQYF. CDR3 bases: TGTGCCATCAGTGAGTCTTGGGACGAACTAAAGACAGATACGCAGTATTTT. The V call is TRBV10-3, the J call TRBJ2-3, with D perhaps assigned TRBD1 or TRBD2 (5 bases each). V gave up 0 bases and J gave up 3 bases, with 16 bases separating them. Germline V gene sequence: CDR1 ENHRY, CDR2 SYGVKD. The CDR3 spans 17 residues.

This clone was recorded only once. This chain connects TRBV28 to TRBJ2-6; D perhaps matches TRBD1 (6 bases). Trimming removed 3 bases at V and 2 bases at J, with 8 bases between. Germline V lookup: CDR1 MDHEN, CDR2 SYDVKM. This CDR3 has 15 residues. CDR3 region: CASSFQGTGANVLTF. DNA of the CDR3: TGTGCCAGCAGTTTTCAGGGGACTGGGGCCAACGTCCTGACTTTC.

V usage is TRBV9 and J usage is TRBJ2-2; 9 nucleotides line up with TRBD1. The CDR3 contains 19 residues. V lost 4 bases to trimming and J lost 0 bases; unmatched junction nucleotides: 13. In germline, CDR1 is SGDLS, CDR2 YYNGEE. The CDR3 reads CASSLRDRDNMANTGELFF. CDR3 bases: TGTGCCAGCAGCCTACGGGACAGGGACAACATGGCGAACACCGGGGAGCTGTTTTTT. Combining the CDR3 with reference TRBV9 and TRBJ2-2 gives the whole variable domain DSGVTQTPKHLITATGQRVTLRCSPRSGDLSVYWYQQSLDQGLQFLIQYYNGEERAKGNILERFSAQQFPDLHSELNLSSLELGDSALYFCASSLRDRDNMANTGELFFGEGSRLTVL.

The rearrangement joins TRBV11-3 to TRBJ1-1; D uncertain. V was clipped by 2 bases and J by 1 base, with 5 bases between them. This CDR3 comprises 13 residues. Germline-derived CDR1 and CDR2 are SGHNT and YENEEA. The CDR3 region has the DNA TGTGCCAGCAGCTTATGGGGGAACACTGAAGCTTTCTTT. Translated, it gives CASSLWGNTEAFF.

This chain uses TRBV6-1 with TRBJ1-6; 8 nucleotides line up with TRBD1. CDR3 length equals 14 residues. CDR1 and CDR2 from the germline V gene are MNHNS and SASEGT. Germline trimming cut 7 bases from V and 7 bases from J; bases unmatched to any gene: 6. CDR3 DNA sequence: TGTGCCAGCACCACGGGACAGGAAAATTCACCCCTCCACTTT. This codes for CASTTGQENSPLHF.

V gene TRBV5-1 combines with J gene TRBJ2-1; D is unclear. With 0 bases removed from V and 5 bases from J, the gap between germline ends came to 12 bases. Germline V gene data show CDR1 as SGHRS and CDR2 as YFSETQ. The CDR3 spans 15 residues. CDR3 amino acids: CASSLEQRSNNEQFF. The CDR3 DNA sequence: TGCGCCAGCAGCTTGGAACAGCGCAGTAACAATGAGCAGTTCTTC.

This clone was observed a single time. The junction and the germline gene differ at one end; a read error may be behind it. The chain links TRBV5-6 to TRBJ1-2, with a possible D match to TRBD1 (5 bases). The CDR3 totals 14 residues. Germline V gene lookup returns CDR1 SGHDT and CDR2 YYEEEE. CDR3 sequence: CTSSFGHPNYGYTF. CDR3 DNA: TGTACCAGCAGCTTTGGACACCCTAACTATGGCTACACCTTC.

This clone turned up a few times. The chain combines TRBV7-9 with TRBJ2-7, with 9 bases lining up with TRBD1. Germline assignment: CDR1 SEHNR and CDR2 FQNEAQ (reference sequence). CDR3 size: 13 residues. The trim removed 4 bases at V and 4 bases at J, leaving 2 bases unmatched. This chain's CDR3 is CASSSTGGYEQYF. CDR3 nucleotide sequence: TGTGCCAGCAGCTCGACAGGGGGGTACGAGCAGTACTTC.

This chain connects TRBV21-1 to TRBJ1-6; whether TRBD1, the table's D call, matches the DNA was not checked. TRBV21-1 is tagged as a pseudogene. This CDR3 spans 15 amino acids. The CDR3 bases are TGTGCCAGCAGCATATCGGGACAGGGAAATTCACCCCTCCACTTT. The encoded protein is CASSISGQGNSPLHF.

DNA for the CDR3: TGTGCCAGCAGTGCAGGATATTATAATTCACCCCTCCACTTT. It yields the protein CASSAGYYNSPLHF. The chain couples TRBV6-1 to TRBJ1-6, with D unclear. Between the trimmed V and J ends, which lost 4 bases and 4 bases, there was a span of 8 bases. Germline CDR1 reads MNHNS; CDR2 reads SASEGT. The length of the CDR3 is 14 residues.

This sequence joins TRBV21-1 and TRBJ2-1; the tabulated D call, TRBD2, remains unverified against the DNA. TRBV21-1 is a known pseudogene. CDR3 length equals 17 residues. CDR3 region: CASRTNIATPSDNEQFF. CDR3 nucleotide sequence: TGTGCCAGCAGAACTAATATAGCTACACCATCCGACAATGAGCAGTTCTTC.

For this clone: Within the sample, other DNA sequences also encode this same CDR3. The chain joins TRBV27 to TRBJ2-7; D gene unclear. In germline, CDR1 is MNHEY, CDR2 SMNVEV (reference sequence). This CDR3 contains 11 residues. V was clipped by 0 bases and J by 6 bases, with 3 bases between them. This CDR3 is CASSLSGEQYF. The DNA of the CDR3 is TGTGCCAGCAGTTTATCAGGCGAGCAGTACTTC.

CDR3 region: CASSFWVGTEAFF. CDR3 nucleotides: TGTGCCAGCAGCTTCTGGGTGGGCACTGAAGCTTTCTTT. The chain is built from TRBV7-8 and TRBJ1-1, with D unclear. This CDR3 spans 13 amino acids. Germline CDR1 SGHVS, CDR2 FQNEAQ. V lost 3 bases and J 4 bases, leaving 9 bases between the germline ends. The variable domain in full, completed from reference TRBV7-8 and TRBJ1-1, reads GAGVSQSPRYKVAKRGQDVALRCDPISGHVSLFWYQQALGQGPEFLTYFQNEAQLDKSGLPSDRFFAERPEGSVSTLKIQRTQQEDSAVYLCASSFWVGTEAFFGQGTRLTVV.

V and J are TRBV4-1 and TRBJ2-7; D gene ambiguous. Germline V gene sequence: CDR1 MGHRA, CDR2 YSYEKL. Trimming removed 1 base at V and 4 bases at J, with 14 bases between. This CDR3 is built from 15 residues. The CDR3 sequence is CASSQGPRASYEQYF. The CDR3, as DNA: TGCGCCAGCAGCCAAGGTCCTAGGGCATCTTACGAGCAGTACTTC.

This clone was counted only a few times. The rearrangement uses TRBV28 and TRBJ1-1; weak D call: TRBD1 (6 bases). Per germline, CDR1 MDHEN and CDR2 SYDVKM. The CDR3 loop spans 15 amino acids. V was cut by 3 bases and J by 3 bases, with 14 bases left in between. The DNA for the CDR3 is TGTGCCAGCAGTTTCAACAGGGCAAGATACACTGAAGCTTTCTTT. Its protein is CASSFNRARYTEAFF.